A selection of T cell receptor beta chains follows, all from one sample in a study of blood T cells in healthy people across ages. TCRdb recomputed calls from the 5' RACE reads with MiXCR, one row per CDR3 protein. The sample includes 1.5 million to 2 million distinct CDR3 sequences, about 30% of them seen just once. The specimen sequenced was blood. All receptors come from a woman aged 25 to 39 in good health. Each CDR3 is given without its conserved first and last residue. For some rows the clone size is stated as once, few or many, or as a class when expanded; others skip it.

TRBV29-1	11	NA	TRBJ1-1	SVGDRSNTEAF
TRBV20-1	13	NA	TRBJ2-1	SARFGEVNYNEQF
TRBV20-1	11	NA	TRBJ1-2	SAETGFNYGYT
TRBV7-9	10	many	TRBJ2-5	ASLRQGETQY
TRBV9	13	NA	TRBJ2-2	ASSVDPRVTGELF
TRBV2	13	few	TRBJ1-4	ASRLRHLANEKLF
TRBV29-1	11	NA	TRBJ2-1	SVRTSGQNEQF
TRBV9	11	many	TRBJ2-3	ASSAHEADTQY
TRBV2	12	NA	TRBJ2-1	ASSVLAGNNEQF
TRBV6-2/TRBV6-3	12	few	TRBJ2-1	ATTLVRSYNEQF
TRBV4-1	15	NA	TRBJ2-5	ASSQDGASGVNGEQY
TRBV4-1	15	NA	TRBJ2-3	ASSRDGGGGFADTQY
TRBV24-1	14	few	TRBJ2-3	ATSDRQGRSPDTQY
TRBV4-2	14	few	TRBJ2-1	ASSLSGTGGQNEQF
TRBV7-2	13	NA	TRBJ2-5	ASSGHPTRQGTQY
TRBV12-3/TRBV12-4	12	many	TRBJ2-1	ASSFSSGRVEQF
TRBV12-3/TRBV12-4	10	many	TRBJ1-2	ASSSTGGGYT
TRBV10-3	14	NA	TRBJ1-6	AISDRQAQSNSPLH
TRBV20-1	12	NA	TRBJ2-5	SVRELGVEETQY
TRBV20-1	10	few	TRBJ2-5	SVPDGEETQY
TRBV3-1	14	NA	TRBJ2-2	ASSQESAVGAGELF
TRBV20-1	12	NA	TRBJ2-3	SARFAESTDTQY
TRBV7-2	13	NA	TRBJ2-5	ASSRLAGNLETQY
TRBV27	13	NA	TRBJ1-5	ASRPGTGRNQPQH
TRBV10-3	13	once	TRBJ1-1	AISESDGTNTEAF
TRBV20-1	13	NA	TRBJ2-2	SVDDIRSNTGELF
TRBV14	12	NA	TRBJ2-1	ASSPDWNYNEQF
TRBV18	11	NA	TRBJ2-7	ASSPGDRYEQY
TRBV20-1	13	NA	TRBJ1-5	SAREDNNSNQPQH
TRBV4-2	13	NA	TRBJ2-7	ASSQKILSVHAQY
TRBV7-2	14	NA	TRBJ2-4	ASSLGGYLAKNIQY
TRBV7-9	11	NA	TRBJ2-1	ASSRRGGGEQF
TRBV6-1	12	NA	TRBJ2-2	ASRPGQGAGELF
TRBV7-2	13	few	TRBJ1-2	ASSFNSGGNYGYT
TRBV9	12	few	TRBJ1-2	ASSAKTDIYGYT
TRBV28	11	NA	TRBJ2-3	ASSQTVTDTQY
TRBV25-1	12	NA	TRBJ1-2	ASSETRAGYGYT
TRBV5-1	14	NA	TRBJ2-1	ASSLFTGLGDNEQF
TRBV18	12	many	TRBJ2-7	ASSPGTALYEQY
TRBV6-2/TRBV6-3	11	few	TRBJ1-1	ASSYKGVTEAF
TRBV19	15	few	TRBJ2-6	ASSRNGQTSGANVLT
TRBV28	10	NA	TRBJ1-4	ASSILEEKLF
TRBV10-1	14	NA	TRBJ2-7	ASSPSDRGSGYEQY
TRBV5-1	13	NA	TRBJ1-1	ASSLVSSGNTEAF
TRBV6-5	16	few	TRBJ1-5	ASSYSRRPGTGGQPQH
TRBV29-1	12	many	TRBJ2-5	SVATAGGSETQY
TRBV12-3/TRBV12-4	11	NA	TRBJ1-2	ASSFRRDYGYT
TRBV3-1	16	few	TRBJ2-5	ASSHPGLAGGYQETQY
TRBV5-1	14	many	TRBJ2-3	ASSLGAGSSTDTQY
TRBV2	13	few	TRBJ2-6	ASSVGYSGANVLT
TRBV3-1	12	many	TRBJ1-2	ASSQGTLLSGYT
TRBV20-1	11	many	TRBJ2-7	SAPSGLGNEQY
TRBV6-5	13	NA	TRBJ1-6	ASSYSSDYNSPLH